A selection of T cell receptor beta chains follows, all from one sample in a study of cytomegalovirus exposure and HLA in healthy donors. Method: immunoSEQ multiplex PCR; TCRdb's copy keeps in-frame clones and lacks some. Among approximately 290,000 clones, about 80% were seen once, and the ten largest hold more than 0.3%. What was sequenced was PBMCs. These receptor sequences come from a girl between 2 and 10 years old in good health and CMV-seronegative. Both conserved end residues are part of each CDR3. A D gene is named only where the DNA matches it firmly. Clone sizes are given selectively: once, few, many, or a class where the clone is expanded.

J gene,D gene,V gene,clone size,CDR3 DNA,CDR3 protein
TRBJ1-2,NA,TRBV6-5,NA,TGTGCCAGCAGCTTGGACACGATCTATGGCTACACCTTC,CASSLDTIYGYTF
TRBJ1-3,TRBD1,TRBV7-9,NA,TGTGCCAGCAGCTTAGCCCTCACAGGGGGTGGAAACACCATATATTTT,CASSLALTGGGNTIYF
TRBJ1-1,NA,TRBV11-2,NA,TGTGCCAGCAGCTTCAGGGGCGGCATGAACACTGAAGCTTTCTTT,CASSFRGGMNTEAFF
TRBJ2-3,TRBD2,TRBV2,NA,TGTGCCAGCAACCGACTAGCGGGGGCCACAGATACGCAGTATTTT,CASNRLAGATDTQYF
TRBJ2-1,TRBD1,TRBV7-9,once,TGTGCCAGCAGCTCGTTAGGAACAGGGGGCTACAATGAGCAGTTCTTC,CASSSLGTGGYNEQFF
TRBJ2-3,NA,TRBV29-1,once,TGCAGCGTTGAAGAACGCGAGAGAACAGATACGCAGTATTTT,CSVEERERTDTQYF
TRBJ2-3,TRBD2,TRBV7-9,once,TGTGCCAGCAGCCCCGGCGGCCTAGCGGGAGATACGCAGTATTTT,CASSPGGLAGDTQYF
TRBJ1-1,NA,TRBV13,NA,TGTGCCAGCAGCTTGAGGGAAAAGGGAGAAGCTTTCTTT,CASSLREKGEAFF
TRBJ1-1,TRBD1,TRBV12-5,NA,TGTGCTAGTGGTCCATGGGACAGGCACACTGAAGCTTTCTTT,CASGPWDRHTEAFF
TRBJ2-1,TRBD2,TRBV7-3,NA,TGTGCCAGCAGCTCAATATCTCTAGCGGGACTAAACAATGAGCAGTTCTTC,CASSSISLAGLNNEQFF
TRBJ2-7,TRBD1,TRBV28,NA,TGTGCCAGCAGCCCACCGGACAGGGCCGAGCAGTACTTC,CASSPPDRAEQYF
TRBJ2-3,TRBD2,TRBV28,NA,TGTGCCAGCAGTGCGGGAGCCGGCACAGATACGCAGTATTTT,CASSAGAGTDTQYF
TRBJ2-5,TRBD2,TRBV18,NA,TGTGCCAGCTCACCTAGCGGGAGTTCCAGGTTGGTCCAAGAGACCCAGTACTTC,CASSPSGSSRLVQETQYF
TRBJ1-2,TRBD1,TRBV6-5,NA,TGTGCCAGCAGTTTCCAGGGGGGAACTAACTATGGCTACACCTTC,CASSFQGGTNYGYTF
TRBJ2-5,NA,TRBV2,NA,TGTGCCATCCGACAAAACTCACAAGAGACCCAGTACTTC,CAIRQNSQETQYF
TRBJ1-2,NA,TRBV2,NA,TGTGCCAGCAGTCTGACAGATAACTATGGCTACACCTTC,CASSLTDNYGYTF
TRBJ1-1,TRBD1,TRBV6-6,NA,TGTGCCAGCAGTTACCGACAGGGCTCTCATATTTCTGAAGCTTTCTTT,CASSYRQGSHISEAFF
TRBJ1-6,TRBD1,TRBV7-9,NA,TGTGCCAGCAGCTCAAGACAGGGTAATAATTCACCCCTCCACTTT,CASSSRQGNNSPLHF
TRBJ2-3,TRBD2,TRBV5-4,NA,TGTGCCAGCAGTCCAGCGGGGGGTTACACAGATACGCAGTATTTT,CASSPAGGYTDTQYF
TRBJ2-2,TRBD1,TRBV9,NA,TGTGCCAGCAGCGCAACCTTGGGGACAGGGTTGGCCGGGGAGCTGTTTTTT,CASSATLGTGLAGELFF
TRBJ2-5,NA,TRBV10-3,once,TGTGCCACCAACAAGGCGAGGGACCAAGAGACCCAGTACTTC,CATNKARDQETQYF
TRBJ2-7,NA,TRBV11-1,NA,TGTGCCAGCAGCCCTCCCCTCGGGTCCTACGAGCAGTACTTC,CASSPPLGSYEQYF
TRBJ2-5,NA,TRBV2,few,TGTGCCAGCAGTTTTTATCTGCGGGAGACCCAGTACTTC,CASSFYLRETQYF
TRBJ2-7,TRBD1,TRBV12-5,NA,TGTGCTAGTGGTTTGTTCAGGGACAGAGATGACTACGAGCAGTACTTC,CASGLFRDRDDYEQYF
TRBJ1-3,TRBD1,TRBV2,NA,TGTGCCAGCGGGAACAGGGGAAGTGGAAACACCATATATTTT,CASGNRGSGNTIYF
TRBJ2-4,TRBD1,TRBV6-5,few,TGTGCCAGCAGTGGACAGGGGGCCAAAAACATTCAGTACTTC,CASSGQGAKNIQYF
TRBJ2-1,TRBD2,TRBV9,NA,TGTGCCAGCAGCGTCGGGGGGGGGACGATCTACAATGAGCAGTTCTTC,CASSVGGGTIYNEQFF
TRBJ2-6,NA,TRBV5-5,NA,TGTGCCAGCAGCTCCACAGGGACTGGGGCCAACGTCCTGACTTTC,CASSSTGTGANVLTF
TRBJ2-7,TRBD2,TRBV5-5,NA,TGTGCCAGCAGCTTGGGGGCCTTAGCGGGGGGTTACCTTTTC,CASSLGALAGGYLF
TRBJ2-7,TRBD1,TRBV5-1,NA,TGCGCCAGCAGCTTGGGGTCCGGGACAGGGGTCTACGAGCAGTACTTC,CASSLGSGTGVYEQYF
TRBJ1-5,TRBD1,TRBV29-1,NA,TGCAGCGTCACACAGGGGGCTCAGCCCCAGCATTTT,CSVTQGAQPQHF
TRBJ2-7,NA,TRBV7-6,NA,TGTGCCAGCAGTTCCGGGAAACAGTTTGAGGACGAGCAGTACTTC,CASSSGKQFEDEQYF
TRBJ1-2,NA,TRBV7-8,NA,TGTGCCAGCAGCTTATCCCCAGTAAACTATGGCTACACCTTC,CASSLSPVNYGYTF
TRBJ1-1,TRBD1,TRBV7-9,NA,TGTGCCAGCCGCTTCCGGGACAGAGAGAACACTGAAGCTTTCTTT,CASRFRDRENTEAFF
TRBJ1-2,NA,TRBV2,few,TGTGCCAGCGAGGCAGAAGCTAACTATGGCTACACCTTC,CASEAEANYGYTF
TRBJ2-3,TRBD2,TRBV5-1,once,TGCGCCAGCAGCACTCAAGCGGGGGGTAGCACAGATACGCAGTATTTT,CASSTQAGGSTDTQYF
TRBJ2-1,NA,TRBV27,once,TGTGCCAGCAGTCTTAACTACAATGAGCAGTTCTTC,CASSLNYNEQFF
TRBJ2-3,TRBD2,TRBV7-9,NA,TGTGCCAGCAGCCCCCCGGCTAGCGGGGGTAAAAATACGCAGTATTTT,CASSPPASGGKNTQYF
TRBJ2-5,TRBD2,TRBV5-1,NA,TGCGCCAGCAGCCCAAGACTAGCGGGGGGCCAAGAGACCCAGTACTTC,CASSPRLAGGQETQYF
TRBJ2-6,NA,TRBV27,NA,TGTGCCAGCAGGCGGACTGAACGGTCCAACGTCCTGACTTTC,CASRRTERSNVLTF
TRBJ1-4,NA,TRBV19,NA,TGTGCCAGTACCCGCCGGACAGCAGCTAATGAAAAACTGTTTTTT,CASTRRTAANEKLFF
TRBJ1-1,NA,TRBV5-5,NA,TGTGCCAGCAGCTCGACAGTGAACACTGAAGCTTTCTTT,CASSSTVNTEAFF